This T cell receptor (beta chain) was recorded in a study of T cell repertoires in cytomegalovirus infection. Study-level background: Indications came from public TCR beta signatures; they pointed to CMV infection and to a matching HLA type.

V lost 2 bases and J 3 bases, leaving 7 bases between the germline ends. The CDR3 length is 14 residues. Germline lookup yields CDR1 SGHNT and CDR2 YENEEA. This clonotype was seen a few times. Its target is not known. Overall study results and limits: Clonotypes of TCR beta that were HLA-C-restricted and CMV-specific dominated the ex vivo response.

Using its own MiXCR run on the reads, TCRdb lists one record per CDR3 protein. Of hundreds of thousands of distinct CDR3 sequences in the sample, around 30% were seen once. The clonotype originates from a human donor in good health (CMV status not recorded). Some clones in this sample may be carry-over from other donors' samples. This chain links TRBV11-3 with TRBJ1-4, with D possibly matching TRBD1 (5 bases). The specimen comprised cultured PBMCs, sampled from culture after CMV antigen stimulation. This chain's CDR3 is CASSLRGANEKLFF. As DNA, the CDR3 is TGTGCCAGCAGCTTACGAGGGGCTAATGAAAAACTGTTTTTT.